These T cell receptor beta chains were read from a single sample in a study of blood T cell repertoires in COVID-19. Profiled with immunoSEQ multiplex PCR; TCRdb holds only in-frame clones, not every one. The table lists about 210,000 clones, 81% of them singletons, with about 8.9% in the top ten. The sequencing input was PBMCs or T cells enriched from blood (not recorded which). The receptors originated from a woman aged 50 to 65 with acute COVID-19. Both conserved end residues are part of each CDR3. D genes are given only for firm matches.

v_call: TRBV5-1; d_call: TRBD2; j_call: TRBJ2-3; cdr3_aa: CASSLSSGITSDTQYF
v_call: TRBV27; d_call: NA; j_call: TRBJ2-7; cdr3_aa: CASSLSPPLYEQYF
v_call: TRBV19; d_call: NA; j_call: TRBJ2-3; cdr3_aa: CASSIPWQGATQYF
v_call: TRBV6-2/TRBV6-3; d_call: TRBD2; j_call: TRBJ2-3; cdr3_aa: CASSFGTSGPDTQYF
v_call: TRBV4-3; d_call: TRBD1; j_call: TRBJ2-1; cdr3_aa: CASSLGQGAYNEQFF
v_call: TRBV18; d_call: TRBD1; j_call: TRBJ2-7; cdr3_aa: CASSGTGNDEQYF
v_call: TRBV6-5; d_call: NA; j_call: TRBJ2-7; cdr3_aa: CASRPIGAGLYEQYF
v_call: TRBV29-1; d_call: NA; j_call: TRBJ1-2; cdr3_aa: CSVGQSYGYTF
v_call: TRBV12-5; d_call: NA; j_call: TRBJ1-3; cdr3_aa: CASGLGQVKVSGNTIYF
v_call: TRBV19; d_call: NA; j_call: TRBJ2-5; cdr3_aa: CASSLQRSQETQYF
v_call: TRBV5-1; d_call: NA; j_call: TRBJ1-6; cdr3_aa: CASSPTQGSNNSPLHF
v_call: TRBV7-2; d_call: NA; j_call: TRBJ1-1; cdr3_aa: CASSLVATPNTEAFF
v_call: TRBV18; d_call: NA; j_call: TRBJ2-7; cdr3_aa: CASSPNGLAPDEQYF
v_call: TRBV6-5; d_call: TRBD2; j_call: TRBJ2-7; cdr3_aa: CASGGDPRGEQYF
v_call: TRBV24-1; d_call: NA; j_call: TRBJ2-1; cdr3_aa: CATSDQGLRPEQFF
v_call: TRBV5-5; d_call: NA; j_call: TRBJ2-1; cdr3_aa: CASSLGNQGNEQFF
v_call: TRBV7-2; d_call: NA; j_call: TRBJ1-6; cdr3_aa: CASSLVGASSYNSPLHF
v_call: TRBV4-1; d_call: NA; j_call: TRBJ2-2; cdr3_aa: CASSLNGGMTGELFF
v_call: TRBV4-3; d_call: TRBD1; j_call: TRBJ1-4; cdr3_aa: CASSQVPGQGTEKLFF
v_call: TRBV7-9; d_call: NA; j_call: TRBJ2-1; cdr3_aa: CASSTAGSPYNEQFF
v_call: TRBV9; d_call: NA; j_call: TRBJ1-2; cdr3_aa: CASHRGPGGYGGYTF
v_call: TRBV5-8; d_call: TRBD1; j_call: TRBJ2-3; cdr3_aa: CASSMGQDTDTQYF
v_call: TRBV5-1; d_call: NA; j_call: TRBJ1-3; cdr3_aa: CASSLQDSLSGNTIYF
v_call: TRBV10-3; d_call: TRBD2; j_call: TRBJ2-1; cdr3_aa: CAISESGLAGGDEQFF
v_call: TRBV7-2; d_call: NA; j_call: TRBJ1-2; cdr3_aa: CASSPTTGGNYGYTF
v_call: TRBV7-8; d_call: TRBD2; j_call: TRBJ2-3; cdr3_aa: CASSPPFWTRDQDTQYF
v_call: TRBV10-2; d_call: NA; j_call: TRBJ1-1; cdr3_aa: CASSSVGGATEAFF